A selection of T cell receptor beta chains follows, all from one sample in a study of T cells in Graves' hyperthyroidism and ophthalmopathy. TCRdb independently ran MiXCR on the multiplex PCR reads; one entry per CDR3 protein. The profile shows around 660,000 distinct CDR3 sequences, 45% of them singletons. The sample consisted of peripheral blood or thyroid tissue (not recorded which). The origin of the receptors is an adult man with Graves' disease, either hyperthyroidism or ophthalmopathy (not recorded which). The CDR3 runs from the conserved cysteine through the conserved F or W. The D gene is left open where the match is weak. Part of the rows lack a size; the others show once, few, many or a class for expanded clones.

>NA|TRBV20-1|TRBD1|TRBJ2-7
CSARRTGPYYEQYF
TGCAGTGCTAGAAGGACAGGGCCATACTACGAGCAGTACTTC
>NA|TRBV20-1|TRBD2|TRBJ2-7
CSAVLAGAYEQYF
TGCAGTGCCGTACTAGCGGGAGCCTACGAGCAGTACTTC
>few|TRBV5-1|NA|TRBJ2-7
CASSFDGALSYEQYF
TGCGCCAGCAGCTTCGACGGGGCGCTCTCCTACGAGCAGTACTTC
>NA|TRBV19|NA|TRBJ2-7
CASSMAFFGGLDRSYEQYF
TGTGCCAGTAGTATGGCTTTTTTTGGAGGGCTCGATCGGTCCTACGAGCAGTACTTC
>NA|TRBV2|NA|TRBJ1-1
CASSYSGRTEAFF
TGTGCCAGCAGTTACTCCGGGAGGACTGAAGCTTTCTTT
>NA|TRBV10-3|NA|TRBJ2-5
CATSDQGRPETQYF
TGTGCCACCAGTGATCAGGGGCGTCCGGAGACCCAGTACTTC
>NA|TRBV29-1|NA|TRBJ1-3
CAWRGIVSGNTIYF
TGTGCCTGGAGGGGGATTGTCTCTGGAAACACCATATATTTT
>NA|TRBV25-1|NA|TRBJ1-1
CASSYLEEAFF
TGTGCCAGCTCTTATCTGGAGGAAGCTTTCTTT
>NA|TRBV9|NA|TRBJ1-2
CASSLSGTENNYGYTF
TGTGCCAGCAGCTTGTCCGGAACAGAAAATAACTATGGCTACACCTTC
>NA|TRBV7-3|NA|TRBJ1-2
CASSSMTKSYGYTF
TGCGCCAGCAGCTCTATGACAAAGTCTTATGGCTACACCTTC
>many|TRBV7-2|NA|TRBJ2-7
CASSPLPPEQYF
TGTGCCAGCAGCCCTCTCCCCCCCGAGCAGTACTTC
>few|TRBV9|NA|TRBJ2-5
CASSVEQQETQYF
TGTGCCAGCAGCGTAGAACAGCAAGAGACCCAGTACTTC
>NA|TRBV7-9|TRBD2|TRBJ2-5
CASSWRGSQETQYF
TGTGCCAGCAGCTGGCGGGGGTCCCAAGAGACCCAGTACTTC
>few|TRBV7-2|NA|TRBJ1-1
CASSFGQGRLGTEAFF
TGTGCCAGCAGCTTTGGGCAGGGGAGGTTGGGCACTGAAGCTTTCTTT
>NA|TRBV7-2|TRBD1|TRBJ1-2
CASRQVGQGGYGYTF
TGTGCCAGCCGCCAGGTCGGACAGGGTGGGTATGGCTACACCTTC
>many|TRBV7-9|TRBD1|TRBJ1-6
CASSLGGTGGSPLHF
TGTGCCAGCAGCTTAGGAGGGACAGGGGGATCACCCCTCCACTTT
>NA|TRBV29-1|NA|TRBJ1-2
CSVGRTEDYGYTF
TGCAGCGTTGGAAGGACAGAGGACTATGGCTACACCTTC
>many|TRBV7-9|NA|TRBJ1-5
CASSLNTGGNQPQHF
TGTGCCAGCAGCTTAAATACTGGTGGCAATCAGCCCCAGCATTTT
>few|TRBV19|NA|TRBJ1-5
CASSIRPGWSNQPQHF
TGTGCCAGTAGTATACGGCCAGGGTGGAGCAATCAGCCCCAGCATTTT
>few|TRBV11-2|NA|TRBJ1-2
CASSPPVRANYGYTF
TGTGCCAGCAGTCCGCCTGTAAGAGCTAACTATGGCTACACCTTC
>once|TRBV7-9|NA|TRBJ2-6
CASSLVEANVLTF
TGTGCCAGCAGCTTAGTTGAGGCCAACGTCCTGACTTTC
>NA|TRBV7-3|TRBD2|TRBJ2-5
CASNLAGGRETQYF
TGTGCCAGCAACCTAGCGGGGGGGCGTGAGACCCAGTACTTC
>NA|TRBV10-3|NA|TRBJ1-1
CAISERNTETFF
TGTGCCATCAGTGAGCGGAACACTGAAACTTTCTTT
>NA|TRBV7-2|TRBD1|TRBJ1-1
CASSFPGGVNTEAFF
TGTGCCAGCAGCTTCCCAGGGGGCGTGAACACTGAAGCTTTCTTT
>NA|TRBV24-1|NA|TRBJ1-1
CATSASGRVNTEAFF
TGTGCCACCAGTGCTAGCGGCAGAGTGAACACTGAAGCTTTCTTT
>few|TRBV12-3/TRBV12-4|NA|TRBJ1-4
CASSSPTVNEKLFF
TGTGCCAGCAGTTCCCCGACGGTTAATGAAAAACTGTTTTTT
>NA|TRBV10-3|NA|TRBJ1-6
CAIKDGNSPLHF
TGTGCCATCAAGGACGGTAATTCACCCCTCCACTTT
>few|TRBV7-8|NA|TRBJ1-5
CASAGTANQPQHF
TGTGCCAGCGCAGGGACGGCCAATCAGCCCCAGCATTTT
>NA|TRBV5-1|NA|TRBJ1-1
CASSPAWGIAAFF
TGCGCCAGCAGCCCTGCTTGGGGGATTGCGGCTTTCTTT
>NA|TRBV29-1|TRBD1|TRBJ2-5
CSGRQGETQYF
TGCAGCGGCCGACAGGGAGAGACCCAGTACTTC
>NA|TRBV29-1|NA|TRBJ1-3
CSLVGDSGNTIYF
TGCAGCTTAGTGGGAGACTCTGGAAACACCATATATTTT
>NA|TRBV15|NA|TRBJ1-4
CATMTGGVFEKLFF
TGTGCCACCATGACAGGAGGGGTTTTTGAAAAACTGTTTTTT
>many|TRBV20-1|NA|TRBJ2-2
CSAPALGTGELFF
TGCAGTGCCCCTGCCCTAGGGACCGGGGAGCTGTTTTTT
>many|TRBV4-1|NA|TRBJ2-6
CASSQQTIAGANVLTF
TGCGCCAGCAGCCAGCAAACAATAGCTGGGGCCAACGTCCTGACTTTC
>NA|TRBV7-9|TRBD2|TRBJ2-1
CASSTSGTSGGPVYNEQFF
TGTGCCAGCAGCACTTCCGGGACTAGCGGGGGGCCGGTTTACAATGAGCAGTTCTTC
>few|TRBV29-1|NA|TRBJ1-2
CSAAPEGTQTNYGYTF
TGCAGCGCAGCTCCCGAGGGGACCCAGACTAACTATGGCTACACCTTC
>NA|TRBV11-1|NA|TRBJ2-6
CASSPGLAGVNVLTF
TGTGCCAGCAGTCCCGGACTTGCTGGGGTCAACGTCCTGACTTTC
>many|TRBV15|NA|TRBJ1-1
CATSRDQGGTEAFF
TGTGCCACCAGCAGAGATCAGGGAGGGACTGAAGCTTTCTTT
>many|TRBV7-9|NA|TRBJ2-5
CASSSGRQETQYF
TGTGCCAGCAGTTCTGGCAGACAAGAGACCCAGTACTTC
>NA|TRBV7-2|NA|TRBJ2-7
CASSLSGGGGVPEQYF
TGTGCCAGCAGCTTAAGCGGAGGAGGGGGGGTTCCCGAGCAGTACTTC
>NA|TRBV7-8|TRBD2|TRBJ2-3
CASSLIPRGGLTDTQYF
TGTGCCAGCAGTCTTATCCCCCGCGGGGGACTCACAGATACGCAGTATTTT